This entry is about one TCR beta chain. In its sample, this clonotype was seen many times. Its recognized antigen is unknown. There are no base qualities to consult, and no much larger clone falls within one base. This sample was taken from a study of regulatory T cells in long-lasting Graves disease (dated by TCRdb to the early 2020s). Regarding the study in general: Antithyroid drugs had been taken for less than 3 months by newly diagnosed Graves' disease patients. Patients with persistent Graves' disease were compared with patients with newly diagnosed Graves' disease using TCR sequencing and RNA sequencing of peripheral blood. The study was conducted in China and was registered as a clinical trial. A total of some 33 samples were covered by TCR sequencing, comprising approximately 13 persistent and around 20 newly diagnosed Graves' disease patients.

The method behind the library was multiplex PCR. The sequencer was an Illumina HiSeq 4000. To build TCR beta libraries, CDR3 regions were amplified by Arm-PCR using iRepertoire HTBI primers. Before sequencing, the PCR products went through gel purification. In the original analysis: Gene usage analysis of CDR3 amino acid clonotypes relied on the roughly 67 TRBV and 13 to 15 TRBJ segments identified across samples. COPE and FqMerger were used to merge filtered high-quality paired reads into contigs. Contigs were aligned with BLAST to IMGT TRBV, TRBD and TRBJ reference genes, and CDR3 was defined per IMGT. Clonotypes above 0.1% frequency were classified as highly expanded clones. Shannon entropy served as the measure of repertoire diversity, while the Gini coefficient captured V-J evenness. A clonotype found in more than one individual was treated as public. The public reads were reanalyzed by TCRdb: fastp trimming at Q25, MiXCR alignment, in-frame beta chains only. When rows share a CDR3 protein, they turn into one entry using the most common DNA and genes. These V and J calls derive from TCRdb rather than the authors' analysis. The sample table records hundreds of thousands of distinct CDR3 sequences; under 20% of these occur just once. The ten largest clones represent roughly 35% of the sample.

The CDR3, from cysteine to phenylalanine, totals 15 residues. Only CDR3 DNA is held: 45 bases, read in frame from base 1. Trimming leaves V shorter by 5 bases and J shorter by 2 bases, with the junction holding 5 bases beyond the gene matches. The germline V gene provides CDR1 WSHSY and CDR2 SAAADI. On the study overall, not on this receptor specifically: Only peripheral blood was studied, because thyroid tissue, the primary lesion, was inaccessible. A larger number of public clonotypes was shared among persistent patients (approximately 2,600) than among newly diagnosed patients (about 990). The authors acknowledged the small sample size as a limitation that may reduce accuracy. Preferential use of TRBV28, TRBJ1-2 and TRBJ2-5 was observed in persistent disease, whereas TRBV20-1 and TRBJ2-1 were favored in newly diagnosed disease. Sequencing and analysis were limited to the TCR beta chain. Persistent Graves' disease patients showed lower TCR Shannon entropy and fewer highly expanded clones than newly diagnosed patients, suggesting clonal expansion.

The label giving this sample's time point can be read as: newly diagnosed GD, antithyroid drugs for less than 3 months. For both TCR sequencing and RNA sequencing, RNA was extracted from PBMCs in TRIzol. The diagnosis of Graves' disease was made according to American Thyroid Association guidelines. Patients for the study were recruited at an endocrinology department in Xi'an, China. Each patient gave approximately 9.7 milliliters of peripheral blood, collected in an EDTA anticoagulant tube. Ficoll Paque Plus density gradient separation was used to isolate PBMCs, and no further T cell sorting was done. RNA quality was checked with an Agilent 2100 Bioanalyzer and agarose gel, and concentration with a NanoDrop 2000.

Material: peripheral blood mononuclear cells (PBMCs), obtained at new diagnosis, from a patient treated with antithyroid drugs. The receptor chain draws on TRBV10-2 and TRBJ2-7; TRBD1 aligns with 11 central bases. This receptor was taken from a female donor with Graves disease. CDR3 sequence: CASSREGQGAYEQYF. The nucleotide sequence is given as TGCGCCAGCAGTCGGGAGGGACAGGGGGCCTACGAGCAGTACTTC.